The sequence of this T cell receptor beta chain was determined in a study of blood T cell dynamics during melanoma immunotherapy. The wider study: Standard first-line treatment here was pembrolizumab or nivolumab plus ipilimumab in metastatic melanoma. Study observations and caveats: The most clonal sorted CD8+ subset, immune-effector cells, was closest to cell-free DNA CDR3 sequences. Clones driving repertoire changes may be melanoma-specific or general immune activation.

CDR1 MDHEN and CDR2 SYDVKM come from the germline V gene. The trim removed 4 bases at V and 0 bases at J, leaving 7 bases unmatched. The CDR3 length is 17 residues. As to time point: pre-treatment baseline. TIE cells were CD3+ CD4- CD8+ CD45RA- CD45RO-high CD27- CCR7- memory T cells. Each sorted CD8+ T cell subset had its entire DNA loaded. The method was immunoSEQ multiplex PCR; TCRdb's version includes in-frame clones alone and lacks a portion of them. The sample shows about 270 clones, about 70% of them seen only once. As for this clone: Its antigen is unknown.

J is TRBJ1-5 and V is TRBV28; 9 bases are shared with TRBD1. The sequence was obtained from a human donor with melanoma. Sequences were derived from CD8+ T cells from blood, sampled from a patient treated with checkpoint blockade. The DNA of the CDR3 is TGTGCCAGCAGTTCCGGGACAGGGTTCGGTAGCAATCAGCCCCAGCATTTT. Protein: CASSSGTGFGSNQPQHF.